This entry lists 7 T cell receptor beta chains sequenced from one sample in a study of blood T cell repertoires in COVID-19. Method: immunoSEQ multiplex PCR; TCRdb's copy keeps in-frame clones and lacks some. Among some 180,000 clones listed, roughly 88% were seen once. Sequencing was carried out using peripheral blood. These receptors came from a human donor in a cohort sampled during active COVID-19.

The chain employs TRBV2 and TRBJ2-7, with a possible D match to TRBD1 (6 bases). The CDR3 is 17 amino acids. The germline V gene has CDR1 SNHLY and CDR2 FYNNEI. V lost 0 bases, J lost 2 bases, and 17 bases lay in between. The CDR3 nucleotides are TGTGCCAGCAGTGAAGCGCTTGTATCAGGGGAAACCTACGAGCAGTACTTC. It codes for CASSEALVSGETYEQYF.

This chain uses TRBV28 with TRBJ1-2; 11 nucleotides line up with TRBD1. Trimming cost V 3 bases and J 4 bases; bases outside gene matches: 4. Germline V gene sequence: CDR1 MDHEN, CDR2 SYDVKM. This CDR3 spans 15 amino acids. The CDR3 region has the DNA TGTGCCAGCAGTTTGGACAGGGGGCGAGGCTATGGCTACACCTTC. Its translation is CASSLDRGRGYGYTF.

The chain uses TRBV10-2 and TRBJ2-7; 11 positions match TRBD2. Germline lookup yields CDR1 WSHSY and CDR2 SAAADI. CDR3 length: 16 amino acids. With V trimmed by 8 bases and J by 2 bases, 11 bases remained unmatched. This CDR3 is CASERTSGGSPYEQYF. CDR3 bases: TGCGCCAGCGAGCGAACTAGCGGGGGTAGCCCCTACGAGCAGTACTTC.

DNA of the CDR3: TGTGCTAGTGGGCTCGGGACTAGCGGAGACAATGAGCAGTTCTTC. Its protein product is CASGLGTSGDNEQFF. The chain has TRBV12-5 and TRBJ2-1; the match to TRBD2 covers 11 bases. The CDR3 runs 15 residues. Trimming at V came to 6 bases and at J to 5 bases, leaving 6 bases not matched to a gene. Germline lookup yields CDR1 LGHNT and CDR2 FRNRAP.

CDR3 protein: CATLLERPQETQYF. The CDR3 nucleotides are TGTGCCACCTTGTTGGAGCGGCCTCAAGAGACCCAGTACTTC. The gene calls are TRBV24-1 and TRBJ2-5; D may be TRBD2 (5 bases). Per germline, CDR1 KGHDR and CDR2 SFDVKD. CDR3 size: 14 residues. V was cut by 9 bases and J by 2 bases, with 15 bases left in between.

The chain carries TRBV11-1 and TRBJ2-1, with D unresolved. Trimming took 0 bases from V and 3 from J, leaving 9 bases between them. Per the germline V gene, CDR1 is SGHAT and CDR2 is FQDESV (reference sequence). This CDR3 has 15 amino acids. CDR3 protein: CASSLAGGVYNEQFF. DNA of the CDR3: TGTGCCAGCAGCTTAGCCGGCGGAGTCTACAATGAGCAGTTCTTC. Variable domain in full (rest from reference TRBV11-1 and TRBJ2-1): EAEVAQSPRYKITEKSQAVAFWCDPISGHATLYWYRQILGQGPELLVQFQDESVVDDSQLPKDRFSAERLKGVDSTLKIQPAELGDSAMYLCASSLAGGVYNEQFFGPGTRLTVL.

This clone has a single count. V is TRBV5-1 and J is TRBJ2-7, with 11 bases aligning to TRBD1. Germline values: CDR1 SGHRS, CDR2 YFSETQ. Losses at the gene ends were 1 base for V and 0 bases for J; bases not matched to a gene: 3. The CDR3 loop spans 16 amino acids. The CDR3 sequence is CASSLPDRGHSYEQYF. The CDR3 DNA sequence: TGCGCCAGCAGCTTGCCGGACAGGGGGCACTCCTACGAGCAGTACTTC.